The 11 T cell receptor beta chains given below trace back to one sample, sequenced in a study of early T cells in non-severe SARS-CoV-2 infection. MiXCR was run by TCRdb on the 5' RACE reads, yielding one entry per CDR3 protein. The data contain several thousand distinct CDR3 sequences, roughly 5% of them singletons. The specimen sequenced was whole blood. Every receptor here comes from an adult who was a healthcare worker with PCR-confirmed SARS-CoV-2 infection or an uninfected control (not recorded which).

This clonotype occurred many times. The V gene is TRBV28, the J gene TRBJ2-5, with D unclear. Germline V gives CDR1 MDHEN, CDR2 SYDVKM. CDR3 length: 15 residues. Trimming pared 1 base from V and 5 bases from J, leaving 14 bases between. The CDR3 nucleotides are TGTGCCAGCAGTTTATCCAGGAAGGAGAAGGAGACCCAGTACTTC. Protein product: CASSLSRKEKETQYF.

This sequence joins TRBV11-2 and TRBJ2-5; perhaps TRBD1 as D (5 bases). Germline CDR1 reads SGHAT; CDR2 reads FQNNGV. V lost 2 bases and J 3 bases, leaving 13 bases between the germline ends. The CDR3 has 15 amino acids. CDR3 in DNA: TGTGCCAGCAGCTTAACCATGGGGCCTAAAGAGACCCAGTACTTC. Amino acid sequence: CASSLTMGPKETQYF.

There are many counts of this clonotype. The rearrangement joins TRBV7-9 to TRBJ2-1, with 12 nucleotides matching TRBD2. This CDR3 has 17 residues. Germline V gene data show CDR1 as SEHNR and CDR2 as FQNEAQ (reference sequence). Trimming cost V 4 bases and J 1 base; bases outside gene matches: 5. The CDR3: CASSSPTSGSSYNEQFF. DNA of the CDR3: TGTGCCAGCAGCTCCCCGACTAGCGGGAGTTCCTACAATGAGCAGTTCTTC.

By share, this clonotype ranks as medium-sized. The chain combines TRBV18 with TRBJ2-1, with 15 bases lining up with TRBD2. The CDR3 spans 18 residues. The ends lost 2 bases at V and 0 bases at J; junction bases unmatched: 2. Germline assignment: CDR1 KGHSH and CDR2 LQKENI. DNA of the CDR3: TGTGCCAGCTCACCAGGGACTAGCGGGAGGATCTCCTACAATGAGCAGTTCTTC. Amino acid sequence: CASSPGTSGRISYNEQFF. The full variable domain, in which reference TRBV18 and TRBJ2-1 provide the parts outside the CDR3, is NAGVMQNPRHLVRRRGQEARLRCSPMKGHSHVYWYRQLPEEGLKFMVYLQKENIIDESGMPKERFSAEFPKEGPSILRIQQVVRGDSAAYFCASSPGTSGRISYNEQFFGPGTRLTVL.

This clonotype was observed many times. The genes are TRBV6-2 or TRBV6-3 and TRBJ2-3, with D uncertain. There are 14 residues in the CDR3. With 4 bases removed from V and 9 bases from J, the gap between germline ends came to 17 bases. Germline assignment: CDR1 MNHEY and CDR2 SVGEGT. In nucleotides, the CDR3 is TGTGCCAGCAGTTTCGGATGGCCTCGAGGCACGCAGTATTTT. It codes for CASSFGWPRGTQYF.

This clonotype has a count of ten or more. This rearrangement joins TRBV30 to TRBJ1-5; D is possibly TRBD1 (5 bases). The V gene's germline CDR1 is GTSNPN and CDR2 SVGIG (reference sequence). The V end was cut by 8 bases, the J end by 1 base, with 12 bases between. The CDR3 spans 13 residues. CDR3 loop: CAGTQGSNQPQHF. CDR3 bases: TGTGCCGGAACTCAGGGAAGCAATCAGCCCCAGCATTTT.

The rearrangement uses TRBV19 and TRBJ2-3, with 7 bases fitting TRBD1. V dropped 3 bases and J dropped 5; count of bases not matched to a gene: 5. Looked up from germline, CDR1 is LNHDA and CDR2 is SQIVND (reference sequence). The CDR3 covers 14 residues. CDR3 region: CASSIFQGEDTQYF. The CDR3 coding sequence is TGTGCCAGTAGTATCTTCCAGGGGGAAGATACGCAGTATTTT.

V gene TRBV10-3 combines with J gene TRBJ2-7; D ambiguous. Germline loops: CDR1 ENHRY, CDR2 SYGVKD. Trimming stripped 3 bases from V and 7 bases from J, with 10 bases between. The CDR3 consists of 12 residues. CDR3 protein: CAISDGQEEQYF. The CDR3 bases are TGTGCCATCAGTGACGGCCAGGAAGAGCAGTACTTC.

There are a few counts of this clonotype. This sequence may be a read error, since a much larger clone differs from it by one base. This chain joins TRBV20-1 and TRBJ1-5, with D maybe TRBD1 (6 bases). The CDR3 spans 15 residues. Trimming left V 5 bases short and J 6 bases short, with 20 bases between. Germline V gene sequence: CDR1 DFQATT, CDR2 SNEGSKA (reference sequence). The CDR3 protein is CSAVYTGYKVQPQHF. CDR3 sequence (DNA): TGCAGTGCTGTCTACACAGGGTACAAGGTTCAGCCCCAGCATTTT.

Judged by abundance, this clonotype is medium-sized. V and J are TRBV11-3 and TRBJ2-5; D perhaps matches TRBD1 (5 bases). V dropped 0 bases and J dropped 4 bases, with 15 bases sitting between them. The CDR3 loop spans 16 amino acids. Germline loops: CDR1 SGHNT, CDR2 YENEEA. CDR3 nucleotide sequence: TGTGCCAGCAGCTTAGATATCAGGGTCGAAACAGAGACCCAGTACTTC. Its translation: CASSLDIRVETETQYF.

This clonotype was found many times. The V and J genes are TRBV20-1 and TRBJ2-1, with a possible D match to TRBD2 (5 bases). V shed 3 bases and J shed 0 bases, with 15 bases lying between them. Germline loops: CDR1 DFQATT, CDR2 SNEGSKA (reference sequence). This CDR3 has 16 residues. This chain's CDR3 is CSASRGVASSYNEQFF. The CDR3, as DNA: TGCAGTGCTAGCCGGGGAGTCGCTAGCTCCTACAATGAGCAGTTCTTC.